The rows below give T cell receptor beta chains drawn from one sample of a study of cytomegalovirus exposure and HLA in healthy donors. Sequencing was performed with immunoSEQ multiplex PCR; in TCRdb, only in-frame clones are kept and a portion is missing. The sample contains 150,000 to 180,000 clones, around 74% of which appear only once. Sample: PBMCs. These receptors were obtained from a man younger than 30 in good health and CMV-seronegative. Both conserved end residues are part of each CDR3.

TRBJ2-3,TRBV4-3,CASSQATSSTDTQYF
TRBJ2-3,TRBV5-1,CASSLVGGDPTDTQYF
TRBJ1-5,TRBV7-8,CASSLGAAQGQPQHF
TRBJ1-1,TRBV27,CASSLRVGGTEAFF
TRBJ2-3,TRBV12-5,CASGSQIGGTQYF
TRBJ2-5,TRBV18,CASSRAIQETQYF
TRBJ2-4,TRBV6-1,CASSGNRGLYF
TRBJ1-1,TRBV6-1,CASSETAGGAYTEAFF
TRBJ1-5,TRBV7-8,CASSTAGQASNQPQHF
TRBJ2-5,TRBV7-9,CASSHNLLQETQYF
TRBJ1-2,TRBV5-1,CASSFKDTQGGYTF
TRBJ2-5,TRBV28,CAWGGRDYQETQYF
TRBJ2-5,TRBV5-6,CASSATGIRETQYF